The 2 T cell receptor beta chains below come from one sample, sequenced in a study of T-cell reconstitution after alpha-beta-depleted transplantation in children (dated by TCRdb to between 2015 and 2016). Taken with the paper, the label for treatment or condition translates to: allogeneic hematopoietic cell transplantation with graft depleted of TCRalphabeta T cells and CD19 B cells. Receptor amplification or capture employed PCR. TCRdb records Illumina HiSeq 2500 as the sequencer. Molecular barcoding was employed in the preparation of TCR libraries, with unique molecular identifiers being used to normalize TCRbeta repertoire quantification. TCRdb ran its own pipeline on the public reads, namely fastp trimming at Q25 and MiXCR clone calling, and kept in-frame beta chains. Each record represents a unique CDR3 protein, reported with the most common genes and DNA among its rows. The sample includes hundreds of thousands of distinct CDR3 sequences, with roughly 14% observed a single time. The leading ten clones occupy 0.79% of the sample.

The sequencing used PBMCs, collected before TCRalphabeta/CD19-depleted stem cell transplant. The receptors here all came from a girl between 2 and 10 years old with congenital amegakaryocytic thrombocytopenia, due to receive a stem cell transplant.

To note about this clonotype: A much larger clonotype is one base distant, so this may be a read error. DNA for the CDR3: TGCGCCAGCAGCTTGGAAAAAATCGCAGATACGCAGTATTTT. It specifies CASSLEKIADTQYF. The chain couples TRBV5-1 to TRBJ2-3; D ambiguous. This CDR3 has 14 amino acids. V was pared by 0 bases and J by 4 bases, with 9 bases between. Germline CDR1 SGHRS, CDR2 YFSETQ.

This clonotype occurred a few times. The genes are TRBV5-1 and TRBJ1-1; D call uncertain. CDR3 length: 13 amino acids. From germline, CDR1 is SGHRS and CDR2 YFSETQ. V lost 4 bases, J lost 1 base, and 8 bases lay in between. CDR3 loop: CASSTNKNTEAFF. The CDR3 coding sequence is TGCGCCAGCAGCACCAACAAGAACACTGAAGCTTTCTTT. The complete variable domain, with remaining parts taken from reference TRBV5-1 and TRBJ1-1, reads KAGVTQTPRYLIKTRGQQVTLSCSPISGHRSVSWYQQTPGQGLQFLFEYFSETQRNKGNFPGRFSGRQFSNSRSEMNVSTLELGDSALYLCASSTNKNTEAFFGQGTRLTVV.